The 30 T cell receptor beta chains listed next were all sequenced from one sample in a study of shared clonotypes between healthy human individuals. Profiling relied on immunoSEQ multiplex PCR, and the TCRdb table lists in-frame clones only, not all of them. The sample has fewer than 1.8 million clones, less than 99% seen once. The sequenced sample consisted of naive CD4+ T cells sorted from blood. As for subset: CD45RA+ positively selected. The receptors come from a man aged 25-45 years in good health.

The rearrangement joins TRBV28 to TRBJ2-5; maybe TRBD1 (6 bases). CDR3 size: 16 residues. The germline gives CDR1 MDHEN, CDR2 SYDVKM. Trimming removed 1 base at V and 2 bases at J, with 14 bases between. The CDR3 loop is CASSLYWAGAQETQYF. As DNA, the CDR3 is TGTGCCAGCAGTTTATACTGGGCAGGGGCACAAGAGACCCAGTACTTC.

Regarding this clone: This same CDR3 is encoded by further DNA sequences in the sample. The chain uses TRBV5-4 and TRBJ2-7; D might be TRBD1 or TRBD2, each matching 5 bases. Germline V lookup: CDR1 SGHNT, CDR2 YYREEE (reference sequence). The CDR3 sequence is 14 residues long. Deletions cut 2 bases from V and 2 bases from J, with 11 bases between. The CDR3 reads CASSFRDGTYEQYF. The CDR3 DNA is TGTGCCAGCAGCTTCCGGGACGGTACCTACGAGCAGTACTTC.

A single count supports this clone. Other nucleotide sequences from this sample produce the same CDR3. This CDR3 is CASSPTSGGYNEQFF. The CDR3 region has the DNA TGTGCCAGCAGCCCAACTAGCGGGGGCTACAATGAGCAGTTCTTC. This chain connects TRBV7-3 to TRBJ2-1; 11 bases are a match to TRBD2. Trimming cost V 5 bases and J 3 bases; bases outside gene matches: 3. From germline, CDR1 is SGHTA and CDR2 FQGTGA. The length of the CDR3 is 15 residues. Based on the CDR3 plus reference TRBV7-3 and TRBJ2-1, the full variable domain is GAGVSQTPSNKVTEKGKYVELRCDPISGHTALYWYRQSLGQGPEFLIYFQGTGAADDSGLPNDRFFAVRPEGSVSTLKIQRTERGDSAVYLCASSPTSGGYNEQFFGPGTRLTVL.

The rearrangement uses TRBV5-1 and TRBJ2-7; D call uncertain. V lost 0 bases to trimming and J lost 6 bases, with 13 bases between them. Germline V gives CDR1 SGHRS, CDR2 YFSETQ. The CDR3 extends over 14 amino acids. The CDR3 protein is CASSLVSANREQYF. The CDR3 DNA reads TGCGCCAGCAGCTTGGTTTCGGCGAATCGCGAGCAGTACTTC.

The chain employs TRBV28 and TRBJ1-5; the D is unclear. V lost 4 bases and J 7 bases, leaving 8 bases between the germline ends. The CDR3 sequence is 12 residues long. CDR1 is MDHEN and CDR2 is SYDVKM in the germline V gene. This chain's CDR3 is CASSSGLQPQHF. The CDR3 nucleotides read TGTGCCAGCAGTTCCGGGCTCCAGCCCCAGCATTTT.

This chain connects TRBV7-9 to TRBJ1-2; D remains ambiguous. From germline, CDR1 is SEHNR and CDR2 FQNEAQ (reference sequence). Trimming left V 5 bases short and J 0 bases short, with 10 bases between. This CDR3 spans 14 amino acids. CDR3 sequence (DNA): TGTGCCAGCAGCCTCGTTCGAACTAACTATGGCTACACCTTC. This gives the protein CASSLVRTNYGYTF.

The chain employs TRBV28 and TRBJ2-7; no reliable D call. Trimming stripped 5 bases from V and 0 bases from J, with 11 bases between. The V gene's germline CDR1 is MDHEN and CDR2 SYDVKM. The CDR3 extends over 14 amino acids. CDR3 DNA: TGTGCCAGCAGTAAAGCAGGAAGCTCCTACGAGCAGTACTTC. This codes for CASSKAGSSYEQYF.

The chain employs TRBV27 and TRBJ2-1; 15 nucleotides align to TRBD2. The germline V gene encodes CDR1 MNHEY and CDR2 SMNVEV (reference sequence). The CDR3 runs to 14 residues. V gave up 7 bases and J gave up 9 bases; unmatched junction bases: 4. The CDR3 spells CASKRTSGRGEQFF. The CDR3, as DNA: TGTGCCAGCAAACGGACTAGCGGGAGGGGTGAGCAGTTCTTC.

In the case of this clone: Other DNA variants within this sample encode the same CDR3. CDR3 sequence: CASSLGLAANTGELFF. CDR3 nucleotide sequence: TGCGCCAGCAGCTTGGGACTAGCGGCGAACACCGGGGAGCTGTTTTTT. The chain links TRBV5-1 to TRBJ2-2; the match to TRBD2 covers 9 bases. V gave up 0 bases and J gave up 0 bases; unmatched junction bases: 0. The germline V gene has CDR1 SGHRS and CDR2 YFSETQ. The CDR3 runs 16 residues.

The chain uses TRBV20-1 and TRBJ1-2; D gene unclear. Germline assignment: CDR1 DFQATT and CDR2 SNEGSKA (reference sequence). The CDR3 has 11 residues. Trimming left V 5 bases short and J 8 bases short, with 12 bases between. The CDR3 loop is CSALDPGGYTF. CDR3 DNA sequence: TGCAGTGCTCTGGACCCGGGGGGCTACACCTTC.

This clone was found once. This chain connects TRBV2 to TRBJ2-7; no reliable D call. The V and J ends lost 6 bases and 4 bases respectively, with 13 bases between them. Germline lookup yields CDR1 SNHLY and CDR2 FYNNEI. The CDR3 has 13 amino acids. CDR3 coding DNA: TGTGCCAGCAGATACGCTCGGTCGTACGAGCAGTACTTC. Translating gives CASRYARSYEQYF. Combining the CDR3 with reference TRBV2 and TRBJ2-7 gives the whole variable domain EPEVTQTPSHQVTQMGQEVILRCVPISNHLYFYWYRQILGQKVEFLVSFYNNEISEKSEIFDDQFSVERPDGSNFTLKIRSTKLEDSAMYFCASRYARSYEQYFGPGTRLTVT.

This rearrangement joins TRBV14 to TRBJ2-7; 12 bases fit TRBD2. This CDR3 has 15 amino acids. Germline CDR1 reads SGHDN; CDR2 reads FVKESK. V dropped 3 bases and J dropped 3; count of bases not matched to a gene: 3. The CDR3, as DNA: TGTGCCAGCAGCCACAGACTAGCGGGAGTCTACGAGCAGTACTTC. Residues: CASSHRLAGVYEQYF.

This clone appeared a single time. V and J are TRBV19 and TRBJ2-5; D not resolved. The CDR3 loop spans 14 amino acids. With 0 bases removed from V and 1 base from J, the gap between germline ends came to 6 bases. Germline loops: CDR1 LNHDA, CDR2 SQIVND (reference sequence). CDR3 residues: CASSIDQAQETQYF. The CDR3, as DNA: TGTGCCAGTAGTATAGACCAGGCCCAAGAGACCCAGTACTTC.

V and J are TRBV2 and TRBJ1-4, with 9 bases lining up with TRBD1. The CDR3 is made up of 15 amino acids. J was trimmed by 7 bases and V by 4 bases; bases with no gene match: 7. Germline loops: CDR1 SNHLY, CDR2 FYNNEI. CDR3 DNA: TGTGCCAGCAGTGGGGGCACAGGGGGCGGTGAAAAACTGTTTTTT. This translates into CASSGGTGGGEKLFF. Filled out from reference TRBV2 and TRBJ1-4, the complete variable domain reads EPEVTQTPSHQVTQMGQEVILRCVPISNHLYFYWYRQILGQKVEFLVSFYNNEISEKSEIFDDQFSVERPDGSNFTLKIRSTKLEDSAMYFCASSGGTGGGEKLFFGSGTQLSVL.

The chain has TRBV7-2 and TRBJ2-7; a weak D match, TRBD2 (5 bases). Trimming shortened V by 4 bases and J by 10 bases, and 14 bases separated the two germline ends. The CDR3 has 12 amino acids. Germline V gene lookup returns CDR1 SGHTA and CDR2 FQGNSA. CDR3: CASSSTPGIQYF. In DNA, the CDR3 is TGTGCCAGCAGCTCGACGCCGGGAATCCAGTACTTC. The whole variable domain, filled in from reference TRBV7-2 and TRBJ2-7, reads GAGVSQSPSNKVTEKGKDVELRCDPISGHTALYWYRQSLGQGLEFLIYFQGNSAPDKSGLPSDRFSAERTGGSVSTLTIQRTQQEDSAVYLCASSSTPGIQYFGPGTRLTVT.

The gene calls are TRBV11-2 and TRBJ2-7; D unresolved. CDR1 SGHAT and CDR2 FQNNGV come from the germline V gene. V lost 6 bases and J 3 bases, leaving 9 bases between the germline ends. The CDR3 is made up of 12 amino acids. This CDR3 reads CASRDGRYEQYF. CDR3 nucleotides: TGTGCCAGCAGGGACGGGCGCTACGAGCAGTACTTC.

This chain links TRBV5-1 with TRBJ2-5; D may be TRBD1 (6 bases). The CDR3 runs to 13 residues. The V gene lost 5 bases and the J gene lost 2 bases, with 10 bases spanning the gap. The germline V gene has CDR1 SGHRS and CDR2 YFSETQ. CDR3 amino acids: CASRQGPQETQYF. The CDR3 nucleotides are TGCGCCAGCAGACAGGGACCTCAAGAGACCCAGTACTTC. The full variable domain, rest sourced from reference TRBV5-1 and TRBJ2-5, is KAGVTQTPRYLIKTRGQQVTLSCSPISGHRSVSWYQQTPGQGLQFLFEYFSETQRNKGNFPGRFSGRQFSNSRSEMNVSTLELGDSALYLCASRQGPQETQYFGPGTRLLVL.

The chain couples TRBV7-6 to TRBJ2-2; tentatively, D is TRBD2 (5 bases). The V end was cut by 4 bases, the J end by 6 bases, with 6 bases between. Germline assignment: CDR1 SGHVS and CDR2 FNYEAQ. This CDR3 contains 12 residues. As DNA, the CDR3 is TGTGCCAGCAGCTCGGGGTCCGGGGAGCTGTTTTTT. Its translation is CASSSGSGELFF. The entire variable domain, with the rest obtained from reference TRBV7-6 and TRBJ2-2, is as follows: GAGVSQSPRYKVTKRGQDVALRCDPISGHVSLYWYRQALGQGPEFLTYFNYEAQQDKSGLPNDRFSAERPEGSISTLTIQRTEQRDSAMYRCASSSGSGELFFGEGSRLTVL.

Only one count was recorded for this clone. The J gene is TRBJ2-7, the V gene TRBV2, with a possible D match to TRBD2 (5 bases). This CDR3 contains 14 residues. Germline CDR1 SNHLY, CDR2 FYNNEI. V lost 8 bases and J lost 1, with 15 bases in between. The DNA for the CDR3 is TGTGCCAGCTCGAAACTAGTTGATTCCTACGAGCAGTACTTC. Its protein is CASSKLVDSYEQYF.

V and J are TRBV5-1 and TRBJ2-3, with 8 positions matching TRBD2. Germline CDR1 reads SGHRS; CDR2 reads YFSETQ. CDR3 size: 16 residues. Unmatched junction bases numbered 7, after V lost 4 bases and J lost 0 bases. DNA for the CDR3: TGCGCCAGCAGCCCGCCGACTAGCGCAAGCACAGATACGCAGTATTTT. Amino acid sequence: CASSPPTSASTDTQYF.

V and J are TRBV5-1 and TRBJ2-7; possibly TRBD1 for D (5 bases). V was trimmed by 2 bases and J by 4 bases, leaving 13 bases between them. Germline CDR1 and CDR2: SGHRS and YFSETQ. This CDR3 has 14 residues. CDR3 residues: CASSFADKQYEQYF. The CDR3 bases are TGCGCCAGCAGCTTCGCGGACAAACAATACGAGCAGTACTTC.

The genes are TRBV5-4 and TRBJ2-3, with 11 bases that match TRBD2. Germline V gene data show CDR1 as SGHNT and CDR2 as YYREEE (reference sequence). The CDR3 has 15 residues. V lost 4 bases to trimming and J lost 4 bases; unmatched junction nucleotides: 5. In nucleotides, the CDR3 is TGTGCCAGCAGCGGCAAACTAGCGGGAGCAGATACGCAGTATTTT. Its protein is CASSGKLAGADTQYF.

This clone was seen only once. This chain's CDR3 is CASSLEGNIQPQHF. In DNA form, the CDR3 reads TGTGCCAGCAGCTTAGAGGGAAACATACAGCCCCAGCATTTT. The chain has TRBV11-2 and TRBJ1-5; D is unclear. V was cut by 0 bases and J by 7 bases, with 10 bases left in between. Germline CDR1 SGHAT, CDR2 FQNNGV. The CDR3 has 14 amino acids.

The CDR3 loop is CASRKKPGTGFGGANVLTF. DNA for the CDR3: TGTGCCAGTAGAAAAAAACCCGGGACAGGGTTTGGTGGGGCCAACGTCCTGACTTTC. This chain uses TRBV19 with TRBJ2-6; 9 bases map to TRBD1. Germline trimming cut 6 bases from V and 3 bases from J; bases unmatched to any gene: 15. Germline values: CDR1 LNHDA, CDR2 SQIVND (reference sequence). CDR3 length equals 19 residues.

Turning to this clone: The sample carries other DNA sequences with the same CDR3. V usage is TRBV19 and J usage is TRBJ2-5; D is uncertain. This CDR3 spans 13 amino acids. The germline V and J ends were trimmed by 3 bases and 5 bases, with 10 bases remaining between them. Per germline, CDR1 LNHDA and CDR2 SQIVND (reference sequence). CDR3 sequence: CASSISGRETQYF. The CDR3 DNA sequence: TGTGCCAGTAGTATTTCGGGTCGCGAGACCCAGTACTTC.

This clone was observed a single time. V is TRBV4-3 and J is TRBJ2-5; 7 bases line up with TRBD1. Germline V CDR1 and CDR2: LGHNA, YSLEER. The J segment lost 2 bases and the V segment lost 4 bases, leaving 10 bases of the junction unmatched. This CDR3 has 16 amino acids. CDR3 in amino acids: CASSLGTANPQETQYF. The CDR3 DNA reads TGCGCCAGCAGCCTTGGGACAGCAAACCCTCAAGAGACCCAGTACTTC.

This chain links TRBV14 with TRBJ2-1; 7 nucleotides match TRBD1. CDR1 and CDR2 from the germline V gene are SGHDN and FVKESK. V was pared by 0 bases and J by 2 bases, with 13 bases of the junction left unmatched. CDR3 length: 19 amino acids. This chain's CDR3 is CASSQDVQGSIYTYNEQFF. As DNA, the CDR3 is TGTGCCAGCAGCCAAGACGTACAGGGGTCAATCTATACCTACAATGAGCAGTTCTTC.

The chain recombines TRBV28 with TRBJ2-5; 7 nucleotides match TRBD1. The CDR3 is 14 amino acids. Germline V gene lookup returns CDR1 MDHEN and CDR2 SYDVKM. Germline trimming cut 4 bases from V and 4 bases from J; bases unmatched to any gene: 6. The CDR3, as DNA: TGTGCCAGCAGTTCGACAGGGCTAGGAGAGACCCAGTACTTC. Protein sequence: CASSSTGLGETQYF.

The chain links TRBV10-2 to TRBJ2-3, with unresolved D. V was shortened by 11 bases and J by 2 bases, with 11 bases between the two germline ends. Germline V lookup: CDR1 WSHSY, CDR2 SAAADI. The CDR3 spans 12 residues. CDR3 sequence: CAGPPHTDTQYF. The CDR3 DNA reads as TGCGCCGGACCCCCCCACACAGATACGCAGTATTTT.

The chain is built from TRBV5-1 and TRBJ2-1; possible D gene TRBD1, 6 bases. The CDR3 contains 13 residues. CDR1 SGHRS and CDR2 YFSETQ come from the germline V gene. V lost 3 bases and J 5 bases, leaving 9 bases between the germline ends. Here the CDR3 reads CASSWGPHNEQFF. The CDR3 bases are TGCGCCAGCAGCTGGGGGCCACACAATGAGCAGTTCTTC.